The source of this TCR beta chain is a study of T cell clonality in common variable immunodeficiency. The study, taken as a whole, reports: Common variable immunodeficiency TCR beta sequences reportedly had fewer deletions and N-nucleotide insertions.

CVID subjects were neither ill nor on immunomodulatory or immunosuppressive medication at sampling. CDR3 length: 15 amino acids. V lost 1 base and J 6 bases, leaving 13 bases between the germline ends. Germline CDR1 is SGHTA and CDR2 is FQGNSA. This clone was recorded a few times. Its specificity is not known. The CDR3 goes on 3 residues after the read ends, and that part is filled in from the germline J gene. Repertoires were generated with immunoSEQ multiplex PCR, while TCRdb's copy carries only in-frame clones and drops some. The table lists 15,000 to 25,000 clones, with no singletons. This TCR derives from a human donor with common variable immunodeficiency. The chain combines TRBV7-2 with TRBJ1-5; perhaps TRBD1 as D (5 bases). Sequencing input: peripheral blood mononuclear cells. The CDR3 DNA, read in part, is TGTGCCAGCAGCTTAGTCCCAGGGTTTGGTCAGCCC. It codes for CASSLVPGFGQP. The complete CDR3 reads CASSLVPGFGQPQHF.